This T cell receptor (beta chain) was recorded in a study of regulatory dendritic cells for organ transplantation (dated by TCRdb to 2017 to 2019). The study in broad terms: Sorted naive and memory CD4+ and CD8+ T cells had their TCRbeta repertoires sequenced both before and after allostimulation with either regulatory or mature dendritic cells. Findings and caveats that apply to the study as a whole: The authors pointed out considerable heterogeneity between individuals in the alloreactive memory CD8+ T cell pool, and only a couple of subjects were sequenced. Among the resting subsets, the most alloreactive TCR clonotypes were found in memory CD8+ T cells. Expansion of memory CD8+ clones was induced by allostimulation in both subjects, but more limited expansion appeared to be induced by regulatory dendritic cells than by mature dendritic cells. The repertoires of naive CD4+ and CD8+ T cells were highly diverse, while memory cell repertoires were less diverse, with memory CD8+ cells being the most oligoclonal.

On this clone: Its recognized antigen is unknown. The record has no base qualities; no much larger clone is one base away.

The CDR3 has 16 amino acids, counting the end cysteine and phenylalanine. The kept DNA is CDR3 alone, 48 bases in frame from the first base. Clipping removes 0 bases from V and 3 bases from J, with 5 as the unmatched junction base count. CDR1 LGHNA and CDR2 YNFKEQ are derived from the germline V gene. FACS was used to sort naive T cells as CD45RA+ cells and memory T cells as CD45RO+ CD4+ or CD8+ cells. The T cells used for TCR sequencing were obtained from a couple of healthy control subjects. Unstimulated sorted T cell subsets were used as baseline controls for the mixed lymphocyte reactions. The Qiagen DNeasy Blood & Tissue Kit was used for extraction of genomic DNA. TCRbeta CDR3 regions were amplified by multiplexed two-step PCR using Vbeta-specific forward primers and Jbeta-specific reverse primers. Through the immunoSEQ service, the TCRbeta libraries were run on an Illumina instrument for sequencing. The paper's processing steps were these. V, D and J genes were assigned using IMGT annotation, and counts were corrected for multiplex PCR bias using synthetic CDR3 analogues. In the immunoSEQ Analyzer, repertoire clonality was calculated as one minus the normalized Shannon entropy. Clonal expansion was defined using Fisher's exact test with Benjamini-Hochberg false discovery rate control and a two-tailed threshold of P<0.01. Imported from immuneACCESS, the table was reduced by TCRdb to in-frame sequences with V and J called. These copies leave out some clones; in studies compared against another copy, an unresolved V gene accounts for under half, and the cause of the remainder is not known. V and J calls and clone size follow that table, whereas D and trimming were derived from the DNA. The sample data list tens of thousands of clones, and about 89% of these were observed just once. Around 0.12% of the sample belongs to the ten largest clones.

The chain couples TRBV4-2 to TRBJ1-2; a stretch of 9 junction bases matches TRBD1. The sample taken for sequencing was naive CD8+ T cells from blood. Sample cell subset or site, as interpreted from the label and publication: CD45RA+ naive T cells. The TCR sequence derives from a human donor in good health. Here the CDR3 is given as CASSQEWGQGYYGYTF. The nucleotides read TGTGCCAGCAGCCAAGAATGGGGACAGGGATACTATGGCTACACCTTC.